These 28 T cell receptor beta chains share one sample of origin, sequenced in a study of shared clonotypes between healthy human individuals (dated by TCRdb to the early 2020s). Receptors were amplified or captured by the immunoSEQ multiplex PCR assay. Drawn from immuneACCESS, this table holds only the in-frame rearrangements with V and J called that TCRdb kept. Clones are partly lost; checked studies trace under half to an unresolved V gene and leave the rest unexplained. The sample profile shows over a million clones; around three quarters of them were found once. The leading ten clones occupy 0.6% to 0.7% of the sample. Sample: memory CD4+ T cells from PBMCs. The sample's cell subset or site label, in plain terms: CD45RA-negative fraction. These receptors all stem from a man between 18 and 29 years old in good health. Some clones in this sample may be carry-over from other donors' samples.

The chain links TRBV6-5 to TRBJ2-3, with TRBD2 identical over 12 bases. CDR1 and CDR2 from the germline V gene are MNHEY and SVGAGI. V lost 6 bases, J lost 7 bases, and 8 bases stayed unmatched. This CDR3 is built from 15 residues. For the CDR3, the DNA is TGTGCCAGCAGACGACTAGCGGGAGATCTATATACGCAGTATTTT. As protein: CASRRLAGDLYTQYF.

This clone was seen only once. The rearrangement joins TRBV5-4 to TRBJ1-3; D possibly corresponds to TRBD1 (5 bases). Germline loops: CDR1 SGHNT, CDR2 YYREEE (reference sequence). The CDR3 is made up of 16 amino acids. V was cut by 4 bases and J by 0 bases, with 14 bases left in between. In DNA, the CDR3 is TGTGCCAGCAGCCGAGGGGTCCTCTACTCTGGAAACACCATATATTTT. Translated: CASSRGVLYSGNTIYF.

CDR3 in DNA: TGTGCCAGTAGGCCCCGGGACAGTAACTATGGCTACACCTTC. Residues: CASRPRDSNYGYTF. The J gene is TRBJ1-2, the V gene TRBV19; 7 bases align to TRBD1. The germline CDR1 and CDR2 sequences are LNHDA and SQIVND (reference sequence). The CDR3 has 14 residues. V was clipped by 6 bases and J by 1 base; unmatched bases: 5.

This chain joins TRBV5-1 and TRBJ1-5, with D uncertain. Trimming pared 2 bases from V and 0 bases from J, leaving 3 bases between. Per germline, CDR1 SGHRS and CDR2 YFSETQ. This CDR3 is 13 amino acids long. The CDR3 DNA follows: TGCGCCAGCAGCTTACATAGCAATCAGCCCCAGCATTTT. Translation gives CASSLHSNQPQHF.

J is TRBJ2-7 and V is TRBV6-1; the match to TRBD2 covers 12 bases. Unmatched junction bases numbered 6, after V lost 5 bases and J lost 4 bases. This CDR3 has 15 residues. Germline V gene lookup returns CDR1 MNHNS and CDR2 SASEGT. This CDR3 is CASSPRLAGAYEQYF. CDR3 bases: TGTGCCAGCAGTCCCAGACTAGCGGGAGCTTACGAGCAGTACTTC.

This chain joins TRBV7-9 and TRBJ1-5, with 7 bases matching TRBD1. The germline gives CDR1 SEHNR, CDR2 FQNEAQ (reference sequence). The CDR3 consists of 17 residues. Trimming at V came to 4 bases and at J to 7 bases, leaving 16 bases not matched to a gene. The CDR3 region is CASSSLRGTGERQPQHF. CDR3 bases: TGTGCCAGCAGCTCCCTACGAGGAACAGGGGAGCGGCAGCCCCAGCATTTT.

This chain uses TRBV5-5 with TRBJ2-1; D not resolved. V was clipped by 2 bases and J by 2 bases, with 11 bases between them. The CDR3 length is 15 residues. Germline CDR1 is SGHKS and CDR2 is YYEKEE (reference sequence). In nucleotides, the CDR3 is TGTGCCAGCAGCTTAGTTCCAGAGGCCTACAATGAGCAGTTCTTC. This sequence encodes CASSLVPEAYNEQFF.

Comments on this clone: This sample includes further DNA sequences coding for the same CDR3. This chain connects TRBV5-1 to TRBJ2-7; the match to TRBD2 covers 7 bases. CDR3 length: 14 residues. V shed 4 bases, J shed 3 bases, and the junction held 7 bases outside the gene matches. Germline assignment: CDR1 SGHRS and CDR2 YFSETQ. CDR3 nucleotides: TGCGCCAGCAGCCTATCTAGCGGCGGCTACGAGCAGTACTTC. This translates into CASSLSSGGYEQYF.

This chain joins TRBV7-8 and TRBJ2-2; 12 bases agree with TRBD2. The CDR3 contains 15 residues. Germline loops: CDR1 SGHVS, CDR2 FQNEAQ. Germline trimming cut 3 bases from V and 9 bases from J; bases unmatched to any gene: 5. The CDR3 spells CASSFLAGGPRELFF. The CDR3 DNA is TGTGCCAGCAGCTTCCTAGCGGGAGGGCCAAGGGAGCTGTTTTTT.

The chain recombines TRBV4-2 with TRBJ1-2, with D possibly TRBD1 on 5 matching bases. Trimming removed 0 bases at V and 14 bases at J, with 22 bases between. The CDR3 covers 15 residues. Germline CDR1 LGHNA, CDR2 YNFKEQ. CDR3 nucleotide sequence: TGTGCCAGCAGCCAAGATTCCCGGGACCCCCCAACCGGTACCTTC. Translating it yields CASSQDSRDPPTGTF.

The CDR3 sequence is CASSQAPGQRLAGGTGELFF. CDR3 sequence (DNA): TGCGCCAGCAGCCAAGCACCGGGACAACGACTAGCGGGTGGAACCGGGGAGCTGTTTTTT. The V call is TRBV4-1, the J call TRBJ2-2; 10 bases line up with TRBD2. Germline assignment: CDR1 MGHRA and CDR2 YSYEKL. V was clipped by 1 base and J by 5 bases; unmatched bases: 16. This CDR3 contains 20 residues.

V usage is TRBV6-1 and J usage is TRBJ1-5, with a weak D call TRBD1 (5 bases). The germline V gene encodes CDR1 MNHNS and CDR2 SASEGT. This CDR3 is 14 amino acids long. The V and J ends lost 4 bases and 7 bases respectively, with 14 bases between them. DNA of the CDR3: TGTGCCAGCAGTGTGACGGCAGAGGGGCAGCCCCAGCATTTT. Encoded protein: CASSVTAEGQPQHF.

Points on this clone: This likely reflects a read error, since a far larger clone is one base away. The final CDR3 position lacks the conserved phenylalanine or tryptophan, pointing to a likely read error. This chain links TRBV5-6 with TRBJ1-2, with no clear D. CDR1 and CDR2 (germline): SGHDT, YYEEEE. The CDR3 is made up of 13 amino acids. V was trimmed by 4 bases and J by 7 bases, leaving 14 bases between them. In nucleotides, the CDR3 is TGTGCCAGCAGCCTGGGCCTGAGTGGTGGCTACACCCTC. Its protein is CASSLGLSGGYTL.

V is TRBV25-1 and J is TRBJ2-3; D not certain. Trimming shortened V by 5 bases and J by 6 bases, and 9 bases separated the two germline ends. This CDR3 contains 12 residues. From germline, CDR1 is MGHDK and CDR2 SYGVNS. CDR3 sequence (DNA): TGTGCCAGCAGTAAAAGTAGGGATACGCAGTATTTT. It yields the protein CASSKSRDTQYF.

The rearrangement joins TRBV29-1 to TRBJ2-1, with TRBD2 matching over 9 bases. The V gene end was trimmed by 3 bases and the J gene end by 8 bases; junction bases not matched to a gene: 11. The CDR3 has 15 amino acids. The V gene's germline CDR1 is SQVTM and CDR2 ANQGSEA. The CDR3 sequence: CSVDSGRPTLDEQFF. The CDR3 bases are TGCAGCGTTGATAGCGGGAGACCTACCTTAGATGAGCAGTTCTTC.

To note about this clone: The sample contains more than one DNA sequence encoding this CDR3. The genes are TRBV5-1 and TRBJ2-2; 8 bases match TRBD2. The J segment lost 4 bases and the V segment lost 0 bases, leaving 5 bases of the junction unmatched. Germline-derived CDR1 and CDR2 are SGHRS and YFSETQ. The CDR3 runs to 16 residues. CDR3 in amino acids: CASSLAGGASTGELFF. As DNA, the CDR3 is TGCGCCAGCAGCTTGGCCGGGGGGGCCTCCACCGGGGAGCTGTTTTTT. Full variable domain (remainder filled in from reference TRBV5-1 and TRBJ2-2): KAGVTQTPRYLIKTRGQQVTLSCSPISGHRSVSWYQQTPGQGLQFLFEYFSETQRNKGNFPGRFSGRQFSNSRSEMNVSTLELGDSALYLCASSLAGGASTGELFFGEGSRLTVL.

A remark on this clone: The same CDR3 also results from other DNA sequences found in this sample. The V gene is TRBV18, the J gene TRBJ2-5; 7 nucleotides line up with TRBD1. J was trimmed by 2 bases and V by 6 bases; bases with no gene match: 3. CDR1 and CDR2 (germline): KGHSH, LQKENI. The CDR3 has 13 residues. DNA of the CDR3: TGTGCCAGCTCGCTGGGACAGCAAGAGACCCAGTACTTC. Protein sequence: CASSLGQQETQYF.

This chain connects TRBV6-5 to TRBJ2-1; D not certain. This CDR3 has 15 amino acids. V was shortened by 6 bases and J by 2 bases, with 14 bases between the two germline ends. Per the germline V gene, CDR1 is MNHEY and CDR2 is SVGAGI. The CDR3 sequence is CASSLDIGPYNEQFF. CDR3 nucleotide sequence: TGTGCCAGCAGCCTCGACATCGGGCCCTACAATGAGCAGTTCTTC.

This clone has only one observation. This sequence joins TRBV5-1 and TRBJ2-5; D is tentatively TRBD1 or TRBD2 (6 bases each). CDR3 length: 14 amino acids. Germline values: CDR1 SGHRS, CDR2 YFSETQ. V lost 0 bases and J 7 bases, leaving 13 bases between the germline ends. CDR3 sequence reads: CASSLDFRGGTQYF. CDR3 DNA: TGCGCCAGCAGCTTGGATTTCAGGGGAGGGACCCAGTACTTC.

The CDR3 DNA is TGTGCCAGCAGTTACAAGGCGGGTTCACCCCTCCACTTT. This gives the protein CASSYKAGSPLHF. V and J are TRBV27 and TRBJ1-6; D ambiguous. This CDR3 contains 13 residues. In germline, CDR1 is MNHEY, CDR2 SMNVEV (reference sequence). V lost 4 bases, J lost 9 bases, and 10 bases lay in between.

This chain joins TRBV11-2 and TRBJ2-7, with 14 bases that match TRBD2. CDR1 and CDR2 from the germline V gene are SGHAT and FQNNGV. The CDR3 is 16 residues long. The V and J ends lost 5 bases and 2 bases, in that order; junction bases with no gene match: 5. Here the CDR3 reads CASSPRGLAGAYEQYF. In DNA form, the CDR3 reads TGTGCCAGCAGCCCCCGGGGACTAGCGGGAGCCTACGAGCAGTACTTC.

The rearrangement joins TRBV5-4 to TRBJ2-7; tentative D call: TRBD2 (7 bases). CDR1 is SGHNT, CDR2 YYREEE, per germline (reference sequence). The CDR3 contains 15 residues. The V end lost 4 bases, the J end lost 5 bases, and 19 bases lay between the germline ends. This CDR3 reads CASSRNRVSGDEQYF. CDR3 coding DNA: TGTGCCAGCAGCCGGAACAGGGTGAGCGGGGACGAGCAGTACTTC.

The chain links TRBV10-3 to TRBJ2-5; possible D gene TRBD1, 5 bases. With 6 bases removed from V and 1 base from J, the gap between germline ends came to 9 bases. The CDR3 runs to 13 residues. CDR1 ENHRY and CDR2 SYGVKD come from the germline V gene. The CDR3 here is CAIRTASQETQYF. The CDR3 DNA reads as TGTGCCATCAGGACAGCCTCCCAAGAGACCCAGTACTTC.

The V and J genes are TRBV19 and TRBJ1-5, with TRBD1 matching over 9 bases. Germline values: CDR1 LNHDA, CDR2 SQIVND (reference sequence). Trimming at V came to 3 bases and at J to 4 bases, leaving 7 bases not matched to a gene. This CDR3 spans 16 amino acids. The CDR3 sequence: CASSIIPGTGNQPQHF. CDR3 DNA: TGTGCCAGTAGTATCATACCCGGGACAGGGAATCAGCCCCAGCATTTT.

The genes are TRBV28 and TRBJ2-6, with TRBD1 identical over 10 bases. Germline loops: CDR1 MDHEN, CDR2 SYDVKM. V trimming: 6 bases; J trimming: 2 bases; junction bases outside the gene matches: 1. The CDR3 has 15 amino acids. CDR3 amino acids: CASRTGGAGANVLTF. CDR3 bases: TGTGCCAGCAGGACAGGGGGCGCTGGGGCCAACGTCCTGACTTTC.

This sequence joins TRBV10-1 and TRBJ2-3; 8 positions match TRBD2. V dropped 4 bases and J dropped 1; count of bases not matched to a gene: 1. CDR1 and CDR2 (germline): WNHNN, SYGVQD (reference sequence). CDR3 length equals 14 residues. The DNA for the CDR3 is TGCGCCAGCAGTGCCGGGGGGGGCACAGATACGCAGTATTTT. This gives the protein CASSAGGGTDTQYF.

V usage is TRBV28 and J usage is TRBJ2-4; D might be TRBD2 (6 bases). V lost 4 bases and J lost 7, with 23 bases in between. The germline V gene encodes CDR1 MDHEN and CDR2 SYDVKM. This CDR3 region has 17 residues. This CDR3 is CASSSHSAVPGENIQYF. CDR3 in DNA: TGTGCCAGCAGTTCCCATTCCGCAGTGCCGGGAGAGAACATTCAGTACTTC.

CDR3 sequence reads: CSVHRDRDNEQFF. In nucleotides, the CDR3 is TGCAGCGTCCACCGGGACAGGGACAATGAGCAGTTCTTC. The rearrangement joins TRBV29-1 to TRBJ2-1; TRBD1 matches 9 bases. V shed 6 bases and J 5 bases; nucleotides not matched to a gene: 5. The CDR3 runs 13 residues. Germline V CDR1 and CDR2: SQVTM, ANQGSEA.